The 2 T cell receptor beta chains listed next were all sequenced from one sample in a study of cytomegalovirus exposure and HLA in healthy donors listed by TCRdb under 2017. Receptor amplification or capture employed the immunoSEQ multiplex PCR assay. A mixture of 60 forward primers for TCR Vbeta segments and 13 reverse primers for TCR Jbeta segments was used in the multiplex PCR. Entries here come from immuneACCESS through TCRdb and include only in-frame sequences with V and J called. Some clones fail to appear in such tables; in the studies checked, an unresolved V gene covers under half of the shortfall, and the cause of the remainder is unknown. This sample gives over 90,000 clones in total; approximately 76% of them show up just once. The ten largest clones add up to under 20% of the sample. Material for sequencing was PBMCs. These receptors were taken from a woman aged 55 to 70 in good health and CMV-seropositive.

This chain connects TRBV6-6 to TRBJ2-5; 8 bases map to TRBD2. With the DNA end fitting TRBJ2-7 better, the J assignment may be wrong. CDR1 is MNHNY, CDR2 SVGAGI, per germline (reference sequence). This CDR3 comprises 16 residues. CDR3 DNA: TGTGCCAGCAGTTCTTCTAGCGGGCAGCGACCCTACGAGCAGTACTTC. Protein product: CASSSSSGQRPYEQYF.

V gene TRBV2 combines with J gene TRBJ1-4, with 8 positions matching TRBD1. Looked up from germline, CDR1 is SNHLY and CDR2 is FYNNEI. With V trimmed by 6 bases and J by 0 bases, 3 bases remained unmatched. The length of the CDR3 is 15 residues. The CDR3 region is CASSEQGATNEKLFF. Written as DNA, the CDR3 is TGTGCCAGCAGCGAACAGGGGGCAACTAATGAAAAACTGTTTTTT.